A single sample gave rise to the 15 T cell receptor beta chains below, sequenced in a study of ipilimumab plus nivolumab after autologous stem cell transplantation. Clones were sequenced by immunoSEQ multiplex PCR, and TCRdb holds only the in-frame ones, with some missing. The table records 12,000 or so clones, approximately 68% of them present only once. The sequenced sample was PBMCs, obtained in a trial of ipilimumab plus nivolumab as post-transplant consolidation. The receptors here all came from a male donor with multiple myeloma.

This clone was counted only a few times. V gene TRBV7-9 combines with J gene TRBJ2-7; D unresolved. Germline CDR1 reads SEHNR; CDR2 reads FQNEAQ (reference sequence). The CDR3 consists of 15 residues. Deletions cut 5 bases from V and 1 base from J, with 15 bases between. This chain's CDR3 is CASSLDTILSYEQYF. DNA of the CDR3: TGTGCCAGCAGCCTAGACACCATCTTATCCTACGAGCAGTACTTC.

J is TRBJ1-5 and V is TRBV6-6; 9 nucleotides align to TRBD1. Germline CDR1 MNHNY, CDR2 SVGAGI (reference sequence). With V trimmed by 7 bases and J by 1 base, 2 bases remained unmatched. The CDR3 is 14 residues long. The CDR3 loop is CASKDRGSNQPQHF. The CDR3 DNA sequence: TGTGCCAGCAAGGACAGGGGAAGCAATCAGCCCCAGCATTTT.

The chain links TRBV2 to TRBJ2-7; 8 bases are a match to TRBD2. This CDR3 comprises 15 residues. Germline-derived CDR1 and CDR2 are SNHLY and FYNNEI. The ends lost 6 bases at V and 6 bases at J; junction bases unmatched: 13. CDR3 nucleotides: TGTGCCAGCAGCGTTGTGAGGGGGACTAGTCCCGAGCAGTACTTC. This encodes CASSVVRGTSPEQYF. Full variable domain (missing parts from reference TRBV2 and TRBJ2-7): EPEVTQTPSHQVTQMGQEVILRCVPISNHLYFYWYRQILGQKVEFLVSFYNNEISEKSEIFDDQFSVERPDGSNFTLKIRSTKLEDSAMYFCASSVVRGTSPEQYFGPGTRLTVT.

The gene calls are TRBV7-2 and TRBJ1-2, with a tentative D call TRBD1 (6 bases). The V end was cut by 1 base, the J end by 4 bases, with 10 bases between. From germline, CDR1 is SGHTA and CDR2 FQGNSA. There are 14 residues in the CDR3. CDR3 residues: CASSLVGTSYGYTF. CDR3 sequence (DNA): TGTGCCAGCAGCTTAGTTGGGACAAGCTATGGCTACACCTTC.

This CDR3 reads CASSGGANSPLHF. CDR3 coding DNA: TGTGCCAGCAGCGGGGGGGCTAATTCACCCCTCCACTTT. The chain employs TRBV9 and TRBJ1-6; maybe TRBD1 (6 bases). Germline loops: CDR1 SGDLS, CDR2 YYNGEE. Trimming shortened V by 3 bases and J by 6 bases, and 7 bases separated the two germline ends. The length of the CDR3 is 13 residues.

The CDR3 reads CASSLGQGVDYGYTF. CDR3 nucleotides: TGTGCCAGCAGCTTGGGGCAGGGGGTCGACTATGGCTACACCTTC. The rearrangement joins TRBV5-5 to TRBJ1-2, with 7 bases lining up with TRBD1. Germline V CDR1 and CDR2: SGHKS, YYEKEE (reference sequence). V shed 0 bases, J shed 3 bases, and the junction held 5 bases outside the gene matches. The CDR3 is 15 residues long.

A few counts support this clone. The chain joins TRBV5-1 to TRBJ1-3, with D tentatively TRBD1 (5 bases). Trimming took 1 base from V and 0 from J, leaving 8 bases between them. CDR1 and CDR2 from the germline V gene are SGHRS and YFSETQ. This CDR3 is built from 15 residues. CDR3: CASSLQGSSGNTIYF. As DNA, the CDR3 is TGCGCCAGCAGCTTGCAGGGAAGCTCTGGAAACACCATATATTTT.

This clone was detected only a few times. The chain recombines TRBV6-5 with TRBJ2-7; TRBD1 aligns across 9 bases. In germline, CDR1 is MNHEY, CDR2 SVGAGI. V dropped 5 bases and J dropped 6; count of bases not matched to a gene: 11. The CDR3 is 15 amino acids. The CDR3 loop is CASSAAGTGLSEQYF. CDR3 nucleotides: TGTGCCAGCAGTGCCGCCGGGACAGGGCTGTCCGAGCAGTACTTC.

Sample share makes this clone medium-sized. For the CDR3, the DNA is TGTGCCAGCAGAACAGGGGGTGGTAATTCACCCCTCCACTTT. This translates into CASRTGGGNSPLHF. The gene calls are TRBV7-9 and TRBJ1-6; 8 bases align to TRBD1. The CDR3 length is 14 residues. The J segment lost 6 bases and the V segment lost 6 bases, leaving 4 bases of the junction unmatched. The germline CDR1 and CDR2 sequences are SEHNR and FQNEAQ (reference sequence).

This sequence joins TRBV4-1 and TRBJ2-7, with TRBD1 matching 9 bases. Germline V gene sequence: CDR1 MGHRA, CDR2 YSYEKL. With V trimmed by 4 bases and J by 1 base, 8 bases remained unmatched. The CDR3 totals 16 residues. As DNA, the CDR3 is TGCGCCAGCAGCCGCCATTCCGGGACAGGGTCCTACGAGCAGTACTTC. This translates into CASSRHSGTGSYEQYF.

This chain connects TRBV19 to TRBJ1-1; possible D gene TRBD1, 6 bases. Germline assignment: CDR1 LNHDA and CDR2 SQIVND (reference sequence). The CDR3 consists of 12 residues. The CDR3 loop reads CASKQGIAEAFF. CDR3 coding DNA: TGTGCGAGCAAACAGGGAATCGCTGAAGCTTTCTTT. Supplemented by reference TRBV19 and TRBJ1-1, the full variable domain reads DGGITQSPKYLFRKEGQNVTLSCEQNLNHDAMYWYRQDPGQGLRLIYYSQIVNDFQKGDIAEGYSVSREKKESFPLTVTSAQKNPTAFYLCASKQGIAEAFFGQGTRLTVV.

CDR3 nucleotide sequence: TGTGCCTGGAGTGTGGGGGGATCAAGACCTCAAAACACCATATATTTT. Translated: CAWSVGGSRPQNTIYF. This chain joins TRBV30 and TRBJ1-3, with a possible D match to TRBD1 (5 bases). Germline CDR1 and CDR2: GTSNPN and SVGIG (reference sequence). Trimming cost V 0 bases and J 6 bases, with 18 bases left between them. This CDR3 region has 16 residues.

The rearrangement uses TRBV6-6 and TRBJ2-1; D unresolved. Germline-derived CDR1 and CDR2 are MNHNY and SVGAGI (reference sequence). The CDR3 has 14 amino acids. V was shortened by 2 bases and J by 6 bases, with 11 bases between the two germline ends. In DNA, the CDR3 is TGTGCCAGCAGTTACCAAGGGTCTAGCAATGAGCAGTTCTTC. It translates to CASSYQGSSNEQFF.

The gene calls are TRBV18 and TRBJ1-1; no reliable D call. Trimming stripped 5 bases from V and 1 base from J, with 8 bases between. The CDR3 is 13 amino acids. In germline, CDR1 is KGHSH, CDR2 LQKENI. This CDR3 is CASSGAGNTEAFF. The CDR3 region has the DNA TGTGCCAGCTCAGGTGCGGGGAACACTGAAGCTTTCTTT.

The CDR3 protein is CASSQGGQGFHEQYF. The CDR3 nucleotides are TGCGCCAGCAGCCAAGGGGGACAGGGGTTCCACGAGCAGTACTTC. The chain employs TRBV4-1 and TRBJ2-7; TRBD1 matches 10 bases. The CDR3 loop spans 15 amino acids. The germline V gene encodes CDR1 MGHRA and CDR2 YSYEKL. With 1 base clipped from V and 5 bases from J, the junction kept 5 bases outside the gene matches.